A single sample gave rise to the 17 T cell receptor beta chains below, sequenced in a study of early T cells in non-severe SARS-CoV-2 infection. TCRdb reprocessed the 5' RACE reads with MiXCR, giving one entry per CDR3 protein. The sample has approximately 79,000 distinct CDR3 sequences, less than 15% seen once. Sequencing input: whole blood. The receptors derive from an adult who was a healthcare worker with PCR-confirmed SARS-CoV-2 infection or an uninfected control (not recorded which).

The chain combines TRBV20-1 with TRBJ1-4; perhaps TRBD1 as D (5 bases). Germline V gives CDR1 DFQATT, CDR2 SNEGSKA (reference sequence). The CDR3 runs 14 residues. V was cut by 5 bases and J by 0 bases, with 10 bases left in between. The CDR3 DNA sequence: TGCAGTGCTCTAACAGGCTCAACTAATGAAAAACTGTTTTTT. It translates to CSALTGSTNEKLFF.

The chain recombines TRBV28 with TRBJ2-7; maybe TRBD1 (6 bases). Trimming pared 9 bases from V and 6 bases from J, leaving 12 bases between. This CDR3 region has 11 residues. Germline V gene lookup returns CDR1 MDHEN and CDR2 SYDVKM. For the CDR3, the DNA is TGTGCCAGTAAGACAGGAACCGAGCAGTACTTC. It specifies CASKTGTEQYF.

This clonotype was counted between two and nine times. This sequence joins TRBV28 and TRBJ2-7; D uncertain. CDR3 length equals 16 residues. V lost 5 bases and J lost 0, with 17 bases in between. The germline gives CDR1 MDHEN, CDR2 SYDVKM. DNA of the CDR3: TGTGCCAGCAGTCCCCCCTCGGGCGTAAGCTCCTACGAGCAGTACTTC. Translating gives CASSPPSGVSSYEQYF. Drawing the rest from reference TRBV28 and TRBJ2-7, the complete variable domain is DVKVTQSSRYLVKRTGEKVFLECVQDMDHENMFWYRQDPGLGLRLIYFSYDVKMKEKGDIPEGYSVSREKKERFSLILESASTNQTSMYLCASSPPSGVSSYEQYFGPGTRLTVT.

The V and J genes are TRBV10-1 and TRBJ1-1, with a possible D match to TRBD1 (5 bases). Germline CDR1 and CDR2: WNHNN and SYGVQD (reference sequence). The CDR3 has 13 residues. Trimming stripped 5 bases from V and 8 bases from J, with 15 bases between. The CDR3, as DNA: TGCGCCAGCAGTCGTTACCGGGACGGGGAAGCTTTCTTT. As protein: CASSRYRDGEAFF.

The chain recombines TRBV6-5 with TRBJ2-3; 7 bases are a match to TRBD1. The J segment lost 4 bases and the V segment lost 0 bases, leaving 4 bases of the junction unmatched. The CDR3 covers 15 residues. In germline, CDR1 is MNHEY, CDR2 SVGAGI. CDR3 residues: CASSYSRQGADTQYF. Here the CDR3 DNA reads TGTGCCAGCAGTTACTCCCGACAGGGTGCAGATACGCAGTATTTT.

This sequence joins TRBV12-3 or TRBV12-4 and TRBJ1-6; 7 bases are a match to TRBD1. This CDR3 region has 13 residues. With V trimmed by 6 bases and J by 11 bases, 7 bases remained unmatched. Here the CDR3 DNA reads TGTGCCAGCAGCCTCCGAACAGGGGCACCCCTCCACTTT. Translated, it gives CASSLRTGAPLHF.

The DNA for the CDR3 is TGTGCCAGCAGCTTAGATAGGGGTTCTGCACAATATGGCTACACCTTC. Protein sequence: CASSLDRGSAQYGYTF. This sequence joins TRBV7-2 and TRBJ1-2; D might be TRBD1 (5 bases). Trimming removed 1 base from V and 5 bases from J, with 17 bases in between. The CDR3 loop spans 16 amino acids. Germline V gene data show CDR1 as SGHTA and CDR2 as FQGNSA.

The chain uses TRBV28 and TRBJ2-2, with D possibly TRBD2 on 5 matching bases. CDR3 length: 16 residues. With 3 bases removed from V and 4 bases from J, the gap between germline ends came to 15 bases. Germline loops: CDR1 MDHEN, CDR2 SYDVKM. The DNA for the CDR3 is TGTGCCAGCAGTTTCCGGGGAGACTTACTCACCGGGGAGCTGTTTTTT. Translated, it gives CASSFRGDLLTGELFF.

This clonotype occurred many times. The rearrangement links TRBV6-5 to TRBJ1-3, with unresolved D. The V gene lost 1 base and the J gene lost 1 base, with 11 bases spanning the gap. CDR1 and CDR2 (germline): MNHEY, SVGAGI. The CDR3 consists of 16 residues. The CDR3 bases are TGTGCCAGCAGTTACTTTTCAGTGGGGTCTGGAAACACCATATATTTT. This encodes CASSYFSVGSGNTIYF.

This clonotype was found once. The V call is TRBV28, the J call TRBJ2-7; 7 bases agree with TRBD1. V lost 6 bases and J lost 5; bases outside the gene matches: 7. The CDR3 has 13 amino acids. In germline, CDR1 is MDHEN, CDR2 SYDVKM. CDR3 nucleotides: TGTGCCAGCAGAGGGGACAGTGTCCACGAGCAGTACTTC. It specifies CASRGDSVHEQYF.

This sequence joins TRBV7-3 and TRBJ2-7; 7 nucleotides agree with TRBD1. The ends lost 1 base at V and 2 bases at J; junction bases unmatched: 5. This CDR3 region has 15 residues. Germline CDR1 and CDR2: SGHTA and FQGTGA. As DNA, the CDR3 is TGTGCCAGCAGCTTAAGTGGCCAGGGGGCCTACGAGCAGTACTTC. Its translation: CASSLSGQGAYEQYF.

This clonotype has a handful of counts. Here the CDR3 reads CASSQGAANYGYTF. As DNA, the CDR3 is TGCGCCAGCAGCCAGGGGGCAGCTAACTATGGCTACACCTTC. The gene calls are TRBV4-1 and TRBJ1-2, with a tentative D call TRBD1 (6 bases). This CDR3 is 14 amino acids long. In germline, CDR1 is MGHRA, CDR2 YSYEKL. Trimming took 3 bases from V and 0 from J, leaving 8 bases between them.

This chain joins TRBV29-1 and TRBJ2-7, with D perhaps being TRBD1 or TRBD2 (5 bases each). This CDR3 contains 11 residues. CDR1 and CDR2 (germline): SQVTM, ANQGSEA. The V end was cut by 3 bases, the J end by 5 bases, with 8 bases between. CDR3: CSVDRGDEQYF. CDR3 in DNA: TGCAGCGTTGATCGGGGCGACGAGCAGTACTTC.

This clonotype showed up many times. The genes are TRBV7-9 and TRBJ1-2; D remains ambiguous. With 5 bases removed from V and 1 base from J, the gap between germline ends came to 20 bases. Germline CDR1 SEHNR, CDR2 FQNEAQ (reference sequence). CDR3 size: 17 residues. The CDR3 nucleotides are TGTGCCAGCAGCCATCCGACCGTGTGGGAGGGTAACTATGGCTACACCTTC. Translation: CASSHPTVWEGNYGYTF.

The rearrangement links TRBV5-1 to TRBJ2-5; the D gene could be TRBD1 or TRBD2 (5 bases each). Germline lookup yields CDR1 SGHRS and CDR2 YFSETQ. The germline V and J ends were trimmed by 0 bases and 5 bases, with 11 bases remaining between them. The CDR3 has 14 residues. The CDR3 bases are TGCGCCAGCAGCTTGGAAAGAGGGACGGAGACCCAGTACTTC. Protein product: CASSLERGTETQYF.

This sequence joins TRBV27 and TRBJ1-5, with D possibly matching TRBD1 (5 bases). Germline V gene lookup returns CDR1 MNHEY and CDR2 SMNVEV (reference sequence). The CDR3 extends over 17 amino acids. V was shortened by 6 bases and J by 0 bases, with 18 bases between the two germline ends. The CDR3 DNA reads as TGTGCCAGCAGGGAGGGCTGGGGACGGAATAGCAATCAGCCCCAGCATTTT. Its protein product is CASREGWGRNSNQPQHF.

This chain links TRBV29-1 with TRBJ1-1, with D perhaps TRBD1 (5 bases). The CDR3 has 16 amino acids. Trimming left V 1 base short and J 2 bases short, with 17 bases between. The germline V gene has CDR1 SQVTM and CDR2 ANQGSEA. This chain's CDR3 is CSVEANLRGLNTEAFF. The CDR3 coding sequence is TGCAGCGTTGAAGCCAACCTTAGGGGCCTTAACACTGAAGCTTTCTTT.